This T cell receptor (beta chain) emerged from a study of blood T cells in healthy people across ages. CDR3 size: 14 residues. Germline CDR1 reads SGHTA; CDR2 reads FQGTGA. After removal of 2 bases from V and 4 bases from J, the junction contained 2 bases not matched to a gene. Primed by a sample-barcoded 5' primer and a J-beta primer mix, a second PCR proceeded for roughly 7 to 11 cycles. TCRdb analysed the 5' RACE reads with MiXCR anew, one entry per CDR3 protein. The data show around 710,000 distinct CDR3 sequences, roughly 47% seen once. Investigators took about 9.1 milliliters of peripheral blood from every donor. Study-wide results and limits: Diversity estimates drawn from one million T cells were deemed underestimates.

In its sample, this clonotype was seen many times. Its antigen remains unidentified. The receptor comes from an older woman in good health. Sequences were obtained from blood. The genes are TRBV7-3 and TRBJ2-1, with TRBD2 identical over 7 bases. The CDR3 sequence: CASSLAGAYNEQFF. The CDR3, as DNA: TGTGCCAGCAGCTTAGCGGGAGCATACAATGAGCAGTTCTTC.